A single sample gave rise to the 7 T cell receptor beta chains below, sequenced in a study of T cell responses to AZD1222 COVID-19 vaccine (dated by TCRdb to about 2021). The time point label of this sample denotes: baseline before first vaccination. Library prep was done by the immunoSEQ multiplex PCR assay. TCRdb took over this immuneACCESS table, retaining in-frame rearrangements with V and J assigned. Such tables are incomplete; in checked studies, under half of the missing clones stem from an unresolved V gene, and the remainder is unexplained. This sample comprises about 120,000 clones, around 89% of them detected only once. Around 3.3% of the sample is held by the ten biggest clonotypes. The input for sequencing was peripheral blood, taken on day 0 of AZD1222 vaccination. The receptors shown here come from an adult in good health.

The chain has TRBV4-2 and TRBJ2-3, with TRBD2 matching over 10 bases. The CDR3 consists of 15 residues. Germline V gene sequence: CDR1 LGHNA, CDR2 YNFKEQ. With V trimmed by 6 bases and J by 5 bases, 8 bases remained unmatched. CDR3 nucleotide sequence: TGTGCCAGCAGGGGGCCTAGCGGGAGTAGAGATACGCAGTATTTT. It specifies CASRGPSGSRDTQYF.

Of note for this clone: This CDR3 is also generated by other DNA sequences in the sample. The chain is built from TRBV18 and TRBJ2-7, with D hard to call. CDR1 is KGHSH and CDR2 is LQKENI in the germline V gene. V lost 6 bases and J 3 bases, leaving 6 bases between the germline ends. This CDR3 comprises 11 residues. CDR3: CASSRSYEQYF. CDR3 DNA sequence: TGTGCCAGCTCCCGCAGCTACGAGCAGTACTTC.

The chain recombines TRBV21-1 with TRBJ1-2. TRBV21-1 represents a pseudogene. CDR3 length: 17 residues. This chain's CDR3 is CASSKEKCGSSNYGYTF. As DNA, the CDR3 is TGTGCCAGCAGCAAAGAGAAGTGCGGCAGTTCTAACTATGGCTACACCTTC.

The rearrangement links TRBV23-1 to TRBJ2-3, with D perhaps given as TRBD1 or TRBD2 (6 bases each). TRBV23-1 has ORF status, its function being uncertain. The length of the CDR3 is 14 residues. V gave up 8 bases and J gave up 2 bases, with 14 bases separating them. The CDR3 coding sequence is TGCGCCAGCCCTTCTGGGGGGCCCACAGATACGCAGTATTTT. This sequence encodes CASPSGGPTDTQYF.

The chain uses TRBV19 and TRBJ1-2; the match to TRBD1 covers 9 bases. The ends lost 5 bases at V and 6 bases at J; junction bases unmatched: 7. The CDR3 has 14 residues. CDR1 LNHDA and CDR2 SQIVND come from the germline V gene (reference sequence). The CDR3 is CASSVGQGRNGYTF. The CDR3 nucleotides are TGTGCCAGTAGTGTGGGACAGGGCAGGAATGGCTACACCTTC.

The rearrangement uses TRBV6-8 and TRBJ1-2; perhaps TRBD1 as D (6 bases). The CDR3 totals 14 residues. V lost 2 bases and J lost 4, with 11 bases in between. From germline, CDR1 is MNHGY and CDR2 SAAAGT. The CDR3 sequence is CASSYRGEGYGYTF. The CDR3 region has the DNA TGTGCCAGCAGTTACAGGGGGGAGGGCTATGGCTACACCTTC.

This clone was counted a single time. This chain links TRBV5-4 with TRBJ2-7, with TRBD1 matching over 8 bases. CDR3 size: 15 residues. Germline V gives CDR1 SGHNT, CDR2 YYREEE (reference sequence). J gave up 2 bases and V 5 bases, and 9 bases lay outside the gene matches. The CDR3 bases are TGTGCCAGCAGACGCCTGGGACAGGCGGCCTACGAGCAGTACTTC. Amino acid sequence: CASRRLGQAAYEQYF. Using reference TRBV5-4 and TRBJ2-7 for the parts outside the CDR3, the full variable domain is ETGVTQSPTHLIKTRGQQVTLRCSSQSGHNTVSWYQQALGQGPQFIFQYYREEENGRGNFPPRFSGLQFPNYSSELNVNALELDDSALYLCASRRLGQAAYEQYFGPGTRLTVT.